This T cell receptor (beta chain) was captured in a study of blood T cell repertoires in COVID-19. The CDR3 extends over 15 amino acids. V gave up 4 bases and J gave up 7 bases; unmatched junction bases: 9. Germline V gene lookup returns CDR1 LGHDT and CDR2 YNNKEL (reference sequence). In the original analysis: Estimates of nucleated cell counts were drawn from the amplification of reference gene primers. Libraries were prepared by immunoSEQ multiplex PCR; TCRdb keeps only in-frame clonotypes and omits some of them. D and trimming were read from the DNA, whereas the V and J calls and clone size are those reported in that table. The sample comprises around 200,000 clones, roughly 88% of which are singletons, and 4.5% to 7% rests with the top ten.

The sequenced sample consisted of PBMCs or T cells enriched from blood (not recorded which). The receptor was isolated from a man aged 35 to 55 with acute COVID-19. This chain uses TRBV3-1 (or the pseudogene TRBV3-2) with TRBJ2-1, with 8 bases that match TRBD2. The CDR3 DNA sequence: TGTGCCAGCAGCCTAACTAGCGGTGGGGCAAATGAGCAGTTCTTC. Translation: CASSLTSGGANEQFF.